This T cell receptor beta chain was sequenced during a study of OX40 agonist ivuxolimab in advanced cancers. As for the study in general: Partial response was recorded in three patients: one hepatocellular carcinoma and two cutaneous melanoma cases. Study results and limitations: The study observed clonal expansion of CD4+ and CD8+ blood T cells by week 6 at 0.1 to 3.0 mg/kg. Which antigen the expanded peripheral T cells recognized is unknown.

Excluded were patients having autoimmune disease history or systemic immunosuppression. Remarks on this clone: Antigen: not known.

There are 17 residues in the CDR3. The germline V gene encodes CDR1 SGHRS and CDR2 YFSETQ. V was pared by 3 bases and J by 2 bases, with 18 bases between. The data were produced by immunoSEQ multiplex PCR, yet TCRdb's version contains in-frame clones alone and is incomplete. The sample gives about 46,000 clones, around 89% of which show up once; about 12% is in the top ten. The sequencing used CD4+ or CD8+ T cells sorted from blood, collected in a trial of the OX40 agonist ivuxolimab. This receptor was obtained from an adult with an advanced solid tumor such as melanoma, head and neck, liver or kidney cancer. V gene TRBV5-1 combines with J gene TRBJ1-3; D call uncertain. CDR3 sequence: CASSWGTPGSTGNTIYF. The CDR3 DNA sequence: TGCGCCAGCAGCTGGGGAACCCCGGGGAGCACTGGAAACACCATATATTTT.